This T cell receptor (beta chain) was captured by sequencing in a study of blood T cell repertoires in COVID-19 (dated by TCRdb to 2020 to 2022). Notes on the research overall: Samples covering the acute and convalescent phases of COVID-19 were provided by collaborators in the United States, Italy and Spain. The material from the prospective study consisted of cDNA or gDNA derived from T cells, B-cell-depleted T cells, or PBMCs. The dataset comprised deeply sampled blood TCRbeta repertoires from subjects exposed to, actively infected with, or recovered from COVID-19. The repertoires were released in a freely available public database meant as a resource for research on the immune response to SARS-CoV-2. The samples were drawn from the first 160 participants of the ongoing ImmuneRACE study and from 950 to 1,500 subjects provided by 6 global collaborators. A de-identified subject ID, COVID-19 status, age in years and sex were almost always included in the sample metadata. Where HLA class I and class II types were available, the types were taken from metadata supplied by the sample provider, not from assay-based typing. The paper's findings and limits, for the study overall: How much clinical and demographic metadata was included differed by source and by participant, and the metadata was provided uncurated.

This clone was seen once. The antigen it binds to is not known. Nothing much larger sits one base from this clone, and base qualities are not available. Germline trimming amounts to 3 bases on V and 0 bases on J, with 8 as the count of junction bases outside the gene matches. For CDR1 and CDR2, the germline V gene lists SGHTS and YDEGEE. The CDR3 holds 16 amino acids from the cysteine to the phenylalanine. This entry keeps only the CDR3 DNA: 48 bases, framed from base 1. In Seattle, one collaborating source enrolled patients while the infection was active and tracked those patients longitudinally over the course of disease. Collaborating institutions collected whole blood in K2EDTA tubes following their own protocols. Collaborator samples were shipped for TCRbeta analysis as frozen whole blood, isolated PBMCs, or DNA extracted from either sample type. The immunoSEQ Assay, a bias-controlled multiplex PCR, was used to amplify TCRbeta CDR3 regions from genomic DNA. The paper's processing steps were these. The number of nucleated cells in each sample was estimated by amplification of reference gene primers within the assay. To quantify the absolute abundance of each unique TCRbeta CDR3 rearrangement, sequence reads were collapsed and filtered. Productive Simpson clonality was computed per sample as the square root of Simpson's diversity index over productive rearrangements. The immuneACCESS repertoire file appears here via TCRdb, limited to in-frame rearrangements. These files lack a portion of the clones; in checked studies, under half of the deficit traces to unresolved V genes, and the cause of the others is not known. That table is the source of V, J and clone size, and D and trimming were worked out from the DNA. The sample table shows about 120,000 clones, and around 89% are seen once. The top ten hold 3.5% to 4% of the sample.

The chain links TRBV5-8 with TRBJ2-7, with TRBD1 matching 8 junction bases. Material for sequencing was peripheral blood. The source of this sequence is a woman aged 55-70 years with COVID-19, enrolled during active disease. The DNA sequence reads TGTGCCAGCAGCTCCTGGGACAGGTCTCCCTCCTACGAGCAGTACTTC. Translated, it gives CASSSWDRSPSYEQYF.